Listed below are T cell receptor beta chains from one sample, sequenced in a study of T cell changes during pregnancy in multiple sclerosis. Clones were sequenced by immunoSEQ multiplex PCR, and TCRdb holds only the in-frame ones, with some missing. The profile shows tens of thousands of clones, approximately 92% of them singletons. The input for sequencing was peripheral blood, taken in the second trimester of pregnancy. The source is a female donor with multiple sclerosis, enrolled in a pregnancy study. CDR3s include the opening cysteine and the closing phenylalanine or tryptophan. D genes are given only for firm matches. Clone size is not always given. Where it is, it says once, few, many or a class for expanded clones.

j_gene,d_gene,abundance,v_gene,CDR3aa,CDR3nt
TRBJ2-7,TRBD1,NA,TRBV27,CASSSAIGTGYEQYF,TGTGCCAGCAGTTCCGCCATCGGGACAGGGTACGAGCAGTACTTC
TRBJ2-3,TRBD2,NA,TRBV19,CASSIGAGGSADTQYF,TGTGCCAGTAGTATAGGAGCGGGAGGCAGTGCCGATACGCAGTATTTT
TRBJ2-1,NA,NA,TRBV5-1,CASSLTGDNEQFF,TGCGCCAGCAGCCTGACCGGGGACAATGAGCAGTTCTTC
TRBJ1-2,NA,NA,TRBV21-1,CASSKGLDTNYGYTF,TGTGCCAGCAGCAAAGGACTGGACACTAACTATGGCTACACCTTC
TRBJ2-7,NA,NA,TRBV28,CASSVQGKSNYEQYF,TGTGCCAGCAGCGTTCAGGGGAAGTCGAATTACGAGCAGTACTTC
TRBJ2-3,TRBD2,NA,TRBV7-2,CASSLGLAGGPDTQYF,TGTGCCAGCAGCTTAGGACTAGCGGGAGGGCCAGATACGCAGTATTTT
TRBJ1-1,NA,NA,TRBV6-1,CASSAEVLPPAFF,TGTGCCAGCAGTGCCGAGGTCTTACCACCGGCTTTCTTT
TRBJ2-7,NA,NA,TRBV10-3,CAISEERGSVYEQYF,TGTGCCATCAGTGAGGAAAGGGGCTCTGTCTACGAGCAGTACTTC
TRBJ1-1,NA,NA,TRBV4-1,CASSQDPPGMNTEAFF,TGCGCCAGCAGCCAAGACCCACCCGGGATGAACACTGAAGCTTTCTTT
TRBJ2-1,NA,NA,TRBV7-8,CASSLGETSNEQFF,TGTGCCAGCAGCTTAGGGGAGACTAGCAATGAGCAGTTCTTC
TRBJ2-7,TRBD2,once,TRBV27,CASSLMGLAGGDTYEQYF,TGTGCCAGCAGTTTAATGGGACTAGCGGGAGGAGACACCTACGAGCAGTACTTC
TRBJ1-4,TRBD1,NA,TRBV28,CASSGTGGDEKLFF,TGTGCCAGCAGTGGGACAGGGGGCGATGAAAAACTGTTTTTT
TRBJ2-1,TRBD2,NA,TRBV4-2,CASSQVFPGEGSDNEQFF,TGTGCCAGCAGCCAAGTTTTCCCTGGGGAGGGAAGCGACAATGAGCAGTTCTTC
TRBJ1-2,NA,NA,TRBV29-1,CSVEGGAGYGYTF,TGCAGCGTTGAAGGGGGAGCGGGCTATGGCTACACCTTC
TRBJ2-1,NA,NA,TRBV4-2,CASSQGNSNEQFF,TGTGCCAGCAGCCAAGGTAACTCCAATGAGCAGTTCTTC
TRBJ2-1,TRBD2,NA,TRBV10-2,CASSESFIPGGEQFF,TGCGCCAGCAGTGAGTCGTTTATCCCGGGGGGTGAGCAGTTCTTC
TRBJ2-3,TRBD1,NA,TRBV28,CASSAPLQGVSTDTQYF,TGTGCCAGCAGTGCCCCACTTCAGGGGGTAAGCACAGATACGCAGTATTTT
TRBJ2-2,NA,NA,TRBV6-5,CASNIFANTGELFF,TGTGCCAGCAATATCTTCGCGAACACCGGGGAGCTGTTTTTT
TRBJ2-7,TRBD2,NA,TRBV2,CASTSQTSGIYEQYF,TGTGCCAGCACTTCCCAGACTAGCGGGATCTACGAGCAGTACTTC
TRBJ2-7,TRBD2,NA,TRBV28,CASSNEREALHEQYF,TGTGCCAGCAGTAACGAGCGGGAGGCCCTCCACGAGCAGTACTTC
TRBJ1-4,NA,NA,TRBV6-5,CASSPQGSLYEKLFF,TGTGCCAGCAGTCCGCAGGGGTCCCTATATGAAAAACTGTTTTTT
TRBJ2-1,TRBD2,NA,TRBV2,CASTSGKQLVNEQFF,TGTGCCAGCACTAGCGGCAAACAACTAGTAAATGAGCAGTTCTTC
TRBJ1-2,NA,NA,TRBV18,CASSPPEGPRGYTF,TGTGCCAGCTCACCACCGGAGGGACCGCGGGGCTACACCTTC
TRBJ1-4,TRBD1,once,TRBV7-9,CASSRQGYNEKLFF,TGTGCCAGCAGCCGACAGGGGTATAATGAAAAACTGTTTTTT
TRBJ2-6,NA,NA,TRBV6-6,CASSRVSSGANVLTF,TGTGCCAGCAGCCGAGTAAGCTCTGGGGCCAACGTCCTGACTTTC
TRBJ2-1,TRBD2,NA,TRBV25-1,CASSRSEGRLAGDQFF,TGTGCCAGCAGTCGATCGGAGGGACGACTAGCGGGAGACCAGTTCTTC
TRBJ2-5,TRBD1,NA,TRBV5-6,CASSSSDRAGETQYF,TGTGCCAGCAGCTCTTCGGACAGGGCGGGGGAGACCCAGTACTTC
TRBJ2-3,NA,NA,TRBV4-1,CASSQVITDTQYF,TGCGCCAGCAGCCAAGTTATAACAGATACGCAGTATTTT
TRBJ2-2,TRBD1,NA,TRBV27,CASSPTGANTGELFF,TGTGCCAGCAGTCCTACAGGGGCGAACACCGGGGAGCTGTTTTTT
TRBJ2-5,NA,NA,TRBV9,CASSVVAGETQYF,TGTGCCAGCAGCGTAGTGGCCGGGGAGACCCAGTACTTC
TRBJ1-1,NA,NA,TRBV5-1,CASRPGTPNTEAFF,TGCGCCAGCAGGCCCGGGACACCGAACACTGAAGCTTTCTTT
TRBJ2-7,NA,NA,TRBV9,CASSVETGSYEQYF,TGTGCCAGCAGCGTAGAAACAGGCTCCTACGAGCAGTACTTC
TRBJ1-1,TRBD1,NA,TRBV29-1,CSVEVSGRQGAVDTEAFF,TGCAGCGTTGAAGTAAGTGGGAGGCAGGGGGCGGTGGACACTGAAGCTTTCTTT
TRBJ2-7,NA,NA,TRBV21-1,CASSNDSGEQYF,TGTGCCAGCAGCAACGATTCGGGGGAGCAGTACTTC
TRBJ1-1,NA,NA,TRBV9,CASSVVGGNTEAFF,TGTGCCAGCAGCGTAGTCGGCGGGAACACTGAAGCTTTCTTT
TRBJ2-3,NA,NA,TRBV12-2,CASRFQLQPSTSGSRDTQYF,TGTGCAAGTCGCTTTCAGCTCCAGCCTTCGACTAGCGGGAGTAGGGATACGCAGTATTTT